A selection of T cell receptor beta chains follows, all from one sample in a study of identical twins. Each CDR3 protein gets one entry after TCRdb re-called the 5' RACE reads with MiXCR. In the table there are 200,000 to 300,000 distinct CDR3 sequences, about 13% of which are singletons. This same sample was also taken into another study, of yellow fever vaccine responses in identical twins.

Material for sequencing was memory (CD45RO+) T cells sorted from blood. Receptors originate from a woman aged 18-29 years in good health. Each CDR3 is given with its conserved first and last residue. A D gene is named only where the DNA matches it firmly. Clone size appears in some rows only: once, few, many, or a class for an expanded clone.

size	V	J	D	DNA	CDR3
NA	TRBV15	TRBJ2-1	TRBD2	TGTGCCACCAGCAGTGCTTTTGCGGGACTAGGAAGTAATGAGCAGTTCTTC	CATSSAFAGLGSNEQFF
many	TRBV11-1	TRBJ2-7	NA	TGTGCCAGCAGACACAGCTTTGGCTACGAGCAGTACTTC	CASRHSFGYEQYF
NA	TRBV6-5	TRBJ2-7	NA	TGTGCCAGCAGTTACTCCGGTGGGGCCAACTACGAGCAGTACTTC	CASSYSGGANYEQYF
NA	TRBV7-2	TRBJ2-1	NA	TGTGCCAGCAGCTTAATTATGGGTGAGCAGTTCTTC	CASSLIMGEQFF
few	TRBV12-3/TRBV12-4	TRBJ2-1	NA	TGTGCCAGCAGTTTAGGTCGCGATGAGCAGTTCTTC	CASSLGRDEQFF
NA	TRBV3-1	TRBJ2-7	NA	TGTGCCAGCAGCCCAACAACTAGGACCGAGCAGTACTTC	CASSPTTRTEQYF
NA	TRBV3-1	TRBJ2-5	TRBD2	TGTGCCAGCAGCTTCCGGACTAGCTGGGAGACCCAGTACTTC	CASSFRTSWETQYF
many	TRBV12-3/TRBV12-4	TRBJ2-7	NA	TGTGCCAGCAGTTTTGCCGACAGGAGCTACGAGCAGTACTTC	CASSFADRSYEQYF
many	TRBV13	TRBJ1-3	NA	TGTGCCAGCAGCTTAGATCCGGTTAACACCATATATTTT	CASSLDPVNTIYF
many	TRBV27	TRBJ1-2	NA	TGTGCCAGCAGTCCCCCTCCCGGGTTATCTAACTATGGCTACACCTTC	CASSPPPGLSNYGYTF
NA	TRBV29-1	TRBJ2-3	NA	TGCAGCGGATGGGCGAATACGCAGTATTTT	CSGWANTQYF
many	TRBV4-2	TRBJ1-4	NA	TGTGCCAGCAGCCAAGATCCTAGTGAAAAACTGTTTTTT	CASSQDPSEKLFF
many	TRBV7-3	TRBJ2-2	NA	TGTGCCAGCAGCTCACTAGTGGGCGGGGAGCTGTTTTTT	CASSSLVGGELFF
few	TRBV5-1	TRBJ2-7	TRBD1	TGCGCCAGCAGCTTGGCTGGGGACAGGCACGAGCAGTACTTC	CASSLAGDRHEQYF
few	TRBV20-1	TRBJ2-3	NA	TGCAGTGCTAGAAAAATGGGGGGCGGCACAGATACGCAGTATTTT	CSARKMGGGTDTQYF
few	TRBV7-3	TRBJ2-5	TRBD2	TGTGCCAGCAGTTCTAGCGGGGGGTATCAAGAGACCCAGTACTTC	CASSSSGGYQETQYF
few	TRBV5-1	TRBJ1-4	NA	TGCGCCAGCAGCTTGGAAGGCGGGAGGACTAATGAAAAACTGTTTTTT	CASSLEGGRTNEKLFF
NA	TRBV25-1	TRBJ2-5	TRBD2	TGTGCCAGCAGACCCGGGCGGCTAGCGGGCTCCCAAGAGACCCAGTACTTC	CASRPGRLAGSQETQYF
many	TRBV4-2	TRBJ2-2	TRBD2	TGTGCCAGCAGCCAAGAGGCGGGGGGGCCCGGGGAGCTGTTTTTT	CASSQEAGGPGELFF
NA	TRBV4-2	TRBJ2-2	NA	TGTGCCAGCAGCCAAGTGGCTTCGGGCCCCGGGGAGCTGTTTTTT	CASSQVASGPGELFF
NA	TRBV18	TRBJ2-5	NA	TGTGCCAGCTCCCCAACCCAGGAGACCCAGTACTTC	CASSPTQETQYF
NA	TRBV7-2	TRBJ2-5	TRBD1	TGTGCCAGCAGCGTGATGACAGGGAGCCAAGAGACCCAGTACTTC	CASSVMTGSQETQYF
many	TRBV6-5	TRBJ2-7	TRBD1	TGTGCCAGCCGACAGGGTAACTACGAGCAGTACTTC	CASRQGNYEQYF
NA	TRBV9	TRBJ2-3	NA	TGTGCCAGCAGCGTAGGGGTGGGCACAGATACGCAGTATTTT	CASSVGVGTDTQYF
few	TRBV5-5	TRBJ2-7	TRBD1	TGTGCCAGCAGCTTGGCCCCCAGGGGGACCTACGAGCAGTACTTC	CASSLAPRGTYEQYF
many	TRBV12-3/TRBV12-4	TRBJ2-3	TRBD2	TGTGCCAGCAGCAAATCGACTAGCGGCACAGATACGCAGTATTTT	CASSKSTSGTDTQYF
NA	TRBV12-3/TRBV12-4	TRBJ2-5	TRBD1	TGTGCCAGCAGTGGCCGGGACAGGGTATGGGCCCAGTACTTC	CASSGRDRVWAQYF
many	TRBV5-1	TRBJ2-3	NA	TGCGCCAGCAGCTTGGAAGGACGTAGCACAGATACGCAGTATTTT	CASSLEGRSTDTQYF
many	TRBV6-2/TRBV6-3	TRBJ2-6	TRBD1	TGTGCCAGCGGGGACAGTAACTCTGGGGCCAACGTCCTGACTTTC	CASGDSNSGANVLTF
NA	TRBV28	TRBJ1-5	TRBD1	TGTGCCAGCACCCTAGGACAGGGTTATCAGCCCCAGCATTTT	CASTLGQGYQPQHF
few	TRBV7-8	TRBJ2-1	NA	TGTGCCAGCAGCCAAGTGACAGGAGTGAATGAGCAGTTCTTC	CASSQVTGVNEQFF
few	TRBV10-2	TRBJ1-1	NA	TGCGCCAGCAGTGAGTGGACGCGTGGAAGGGACACTGAAGCTTTCTTT	CASSEWTRGRDTEAFF
NA	TRBV2	TRBJ2-7	NA	TGTGCCAGCAGTTCAAACAGCTTTAGCTCCTACGAGCAGTACTTC	CASSSNSFSSYEQYF
few	TRBV20-1	TRBJ2-1	TRBD2	TGCAGTGCTTACTCGCGGGGGAGTCTCAATGAGCAGTTCTTC	CSAYSRGSLNEQFF
NA	TRBV28	TRBJ2-7	TRBD1	TGTGCCAGCAGTTTATGGGGGAAGGGACAGGGCGGCAACGAGCAGTACTTC	CASSLWGKGQGGNEQYF
few	TRBV7-8	TRBJ2-5	NA	TGTGCCAGCAGCTTAGCGGAGGGGGGGCGTGGAGAGACCCAGTACTTC	CASSLAEGGRGETQYF
NA	TRBV5-8	TRBJ1-1	NA	TGTGCCAGCAGCTTAGGGGTAGGGTACACTGAAGCTTTCTTT	CASSLGVGYTEAFF